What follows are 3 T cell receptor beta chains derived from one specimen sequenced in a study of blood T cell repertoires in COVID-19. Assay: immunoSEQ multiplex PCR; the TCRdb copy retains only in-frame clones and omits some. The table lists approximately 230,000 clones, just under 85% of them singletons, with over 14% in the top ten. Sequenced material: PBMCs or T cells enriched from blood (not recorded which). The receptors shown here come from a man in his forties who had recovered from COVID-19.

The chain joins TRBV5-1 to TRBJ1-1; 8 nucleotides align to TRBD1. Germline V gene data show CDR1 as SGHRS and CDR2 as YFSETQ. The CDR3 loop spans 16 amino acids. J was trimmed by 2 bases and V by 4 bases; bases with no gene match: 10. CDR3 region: CASSPPQGAGNTEAFF. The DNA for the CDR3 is TGCGCCAGCAGCCCGCCCCAGGGGGCTGGCAACACTGAAGCTTTCTTT.

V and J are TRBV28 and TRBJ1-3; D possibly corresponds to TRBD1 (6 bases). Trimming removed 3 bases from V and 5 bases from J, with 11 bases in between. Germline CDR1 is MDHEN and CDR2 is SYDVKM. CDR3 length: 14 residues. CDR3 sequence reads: CASSLPGARNTIYF. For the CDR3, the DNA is TGTGCCAGCAGTTTGCCAGGGGCTAGAAACACCATATATTTT.

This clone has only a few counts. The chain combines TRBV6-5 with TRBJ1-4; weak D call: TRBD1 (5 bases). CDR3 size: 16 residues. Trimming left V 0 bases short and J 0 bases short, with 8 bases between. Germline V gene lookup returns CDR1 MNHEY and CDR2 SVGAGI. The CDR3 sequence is CASSYSWTPTNEKLFF. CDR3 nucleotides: TGTGCCAGCAGTTACTCCTGGACACCAACTAATGAAAAACTGTTTTTT.